One and the same sample provided the 11 T cell receptor beta chains below, sequenced in a study of shared clonotypes between healthy human individuals. TCRdb keeps only in-frame clones here, not all; method: immunoSEQ multiplex PCR. Of roughly 2.1 million clones listed, 85% to 95% were seen once; the top ten hold about 1.8%. CD8 cells regarded as naive lacked CD45RO, were positively chosen for CCR7, and omitted terminally differentiated effector memory CD45RA+ cells. The sample comprised naive CD8+ T cells from PBMCs. Receptors were obtained from a man younger than 35 in good health. Some clones in this sample may be carry-over from other donors' samples.

Concerning this clone: The same CDR3 can be traced to other DNA sequences in this sample. The rearrangement joins TRBV27 to TRBJ1-5, with D unclear. Deletions cut 2 bases from V and 4 bases from J, with 12 bases between. Germline V lookup: CDR1 MNHEY, CDR2 SMNVEV (reference sequence). The CDR3 is 15 residues long. The CDR3 loop reads CASSLGVVGNQPQHF. The CDR3 DNA reads as TGTGCCAGCAGTTTAGGGGTCGTAGGGAATCAGCCCCAGCATTTT.

This clone was found once. The rearrangement uses TRBV4-2 and TRBJ2-7, with 7 bases identical to TRBD1. Germline CDR1 reads LGHNA; CDR2 reads YNFKEQ. Germline trimming cut 0 bases from V and 0 bases from J; bases unmatched to any gene: 5. The CDR3 is made up of 16 amino acids. The CDR3 sequence is CASSQDRGTASYEQYF. CDR3 sequence (DNA): TGTGCCAGCAGCCAAGATCGAGGGACAGCCTCCTACGAGCAGTACTTC.

The rearrangement links TRBV28 to TRBJ1-1; 7 bases map to TRBD1. CDR3 length: 11 amino acids. The trim removed 9 bases at V and 5 bases at J, leaving 3 bases unmatched. Looked up from germline, CDR1 is MDHEN and CDR2 is SYDVKM. As DNA, the CDR3 is TGTGCCAGTTTACAGGGGACTGAAGCTTTCTTT. Its protein is CASLQGTEAFF.

The chain couples TRBV9 to TRBJ2-7; TRBD1 matches at 9 bases. Germline assignment: CDR1 SGDLS and CDR2 YYNGEE. V lost 4 bases and J lost 4; bases outside the gene matches: 6. The CDR3 sequence is 14 residues long. This CDR3 reads CASSRYRGPYEQYF. CDR3 sequence (DNA): TGTGCCAGCAGCAGATACAGGGGGCCTTACGAGCAGTACTTC.

This chain uses TRBV6-1 with TRBJ1-3, with D possibly matching TRBD1 (6 bases). This CDR3 contains 15 residues. Trimming left V 4 bases short and J 2 bases short, with 12 bases between. Germline CDR1 reads MNHNS; CDR2 reads SASEGT. The CDR3 loop is CASSVGGSPGNTIYF. In nucleotides, the CDR3 is TGTGCCAGCAGTGTCGGGGGCAGCCCTGGAAACACCATATATTTT.

As concerns this clone: Other DNA sequences in this specimen translate into the identical CDR3. The genes are TRBV28 and TRBJ2-7; D is tentatively TRBD1 or TRBD2 (5 bases each). CDR1 MDHEN and CDR2 SYDVKM come from the germline V gene. The CDR3 covers 14 residues. V shed 3 bases and J shed 2 bases, with 11 bases lying between them. CDR3 nucleotides: TGTGCCAGCAGTTTGGGGACCGGCCCCTACGAGCAGTACTTC. It yields the protein CASSLGTGPYEQYF.

V gene TRBV15 combines with J gene TRBJ1-1, with 7 bases lining up with TRBD1. CDR3 size: 14 residues. V was clipped by 4 bases and J by 3 bases; unmatched bases: 5. Germline CDR1 and CDR2: LNHNV and YYDKDF (reference sequence). The CDR3 reads CATSKGGEDTEAFF. As DNA, the CDR3 is TGTGCCACCAGCAAAGGGGGCGAGGACACTGAAGCTTTCTTT.

The chain uses TRBV4-1 and TRBJ1-2, with D hard to call. Germline V gene lookup returns CDR1 MGHRA and CDR2 YSYEKL. This CDR3 has 13 amino acids. Trimming shortened V by 1 base and J by 3 bases, and 6 bases separated the two germline ends. The CDR3 here is CASSQVVYYGYTF. CDR3 DNA sequence: TGCGCCAGCAGCCAAGTAGTTTACTATGGCTACACCTTC.

The table lists this clone with a count of one. The chain recombines TRBV19 with TRBJ2-7, with D perhaps TRBD1 (5 bases). The germline CDR1 and CDR2 sequences are LNHDA and SQIVND (reference sequence). The CDR3 runs 13 residues. V dropped 3 bases and J dropped 3 bases, with 9 bases sitting between them. CDR3 residues: CASSMGLVYEQYF. The CDR3 nucleotides read TGTGCCAGTAGTATGGGGCTAGTCTACGAGCAGTACTTC. Full variable domain (outside the CDR3, taken from reference TRBV19 and TRBJ2-7): DGGITQSPKYLFRKEGQNVTLSCEQNLNHDAMYWYRQDPGQGLRLIYYSQIVNDFQKGDIAEGYSVSREKKESFPLTVTSAQKNPTAFYLCASSMGLVYEQYFGPGTRLTVT.

The chain carries TRBV7-7 and TRBJ2-7; a possible D gene is TRBD2 (5 bases). The ends were cut back, 2 bases at V and 5 bases at J, with 10 bases in the middle. Germline V gene data show CDR1 as SSHAT and CDR2 as FNYEAQ (reference sequence). The CDR3 spans 13 residues. CDR3 sequence reads: CASSLLAGDEQYF. CDR3 nucleotides: TGTGCCAGCAGCTTACTAGCTGGCGACGAGCAGTACTTC.

The rearrangement uses TRBV15 and TRBJ1-4; TRBD1 matches at 10 bases. The trim removed 2 bases at V and 8 bases at J, leaving 26 bases unmatched. This CDR3 contains 22 residues. CDR1 and CDR2 (germline): LNHNV, YYDKDF (reference sequence). For the CDR3, the DNA is TGTGCCACCAGCAGAACCGGGACAGGGGCTTCGAATCTACTACCGAGCAAGGAAAAACTGTTTTTT. As protein: CATSRTGTGASNLLPSKEKLFF. Filled out from reference TRBV15 and TRBJ1-4, the complete variable domain reads DAMVIQNPRYQVTQFGKPVTLSCSQTLNHNVMYWYQQKSSQAPKLLFHYYDKDFNNEADTPDNFQSRRPNTSFCFLDIRSPGLGDTAMYLCATSRTGTGASNLLPSKEKLFFGSGTQLSVL.